The T cell receptor (beta chain) under discussion was sequenced for a study of CD8+CD57+ T cells in acquired aplastic anemia. About the study: Yields of DNA that came from sorted CD4+ and CD8+ cells averaged about 2.9 ug.

In this sample, this clonotype turned up many times. Genomic DNA served as template for TCR beta VDJ and CDR3 profiling. TCRdb recomputed calls from the reads with MiXCR, one row per CDR3 protein. The sample yields 100,000 to 150,000 distinct CDR3 sequences, over 30% seen once. All sequencing subjects had displayed CD8+CD57+ cell expansion on flow cytometry. Trimming pared 4 bases from V and 3 bases from J, leaving 12 bases between. The CDR3 is 14 residues long. Germline values: CDR1 LNHDA, CDR2 SQIVND (reference sequence). The receptor comes from a human donor with aplastic anemia. The J gene is TRBJ2-5, the V gene TRBV19; maybe TRBD2 (5 bases). Sample: sorted CD4+, CD8+, or CD8+CD57+ T cells (not recorded which) from PBMCs. The CDR3 is CASSNGLEEETQYF. As DNA, the CDR3 is TGTGCCAGTAGTAACGGCCTGGAGGAAGAGACCCAGTACTTC.